This T cell receptor (beta chain) came from a study of T-cell reconstitution after alpha-beta-depleted transplantation in children. Using unique molecular identifiers, the investigators prepared the TCRbeta library. Using its own MiXCR run on the PCR reads, TCRdb lists one record per CDR3 protein. The table lists 60,000 to 85,000 distinct CDR3 sequences, roughly 20% of them singletons. This clonotype was seen a few times. In germline, CDR1 is SGHRS, CDR2 YFSETQ. After removal of 4 bases from V and 1 base from J, the junction contained 4 bases not matched to a gene. This CDR3 is 14 amino acids long. The V and J genes are TRBV5-1 and TRBJ1-1; 7 bases align to TRBD1. The source was PBMCs, mostly from graft donor cells, collected 360 days after TCRalphabeta/CD19-depleted stem cell transplant. The origin of this receptor is a male patient aged 2 to 10 who had a stem cell transplant for acute lymphoblastic leukemia, so the T cells may come from the graft donor. CDR3 amino acids: CASSQGQRNTEAFF. The CDR3 region has the DNA TGCGCCAGCAGCCAGGGACAGCGGAACACTGAAGCTTTCTTT.